One and the same sample provided the 15 T cell receptor beta chains below, sequenced in a study of shared T cell receptors in the human thymus. The data were produced by immunoSEQ multiplex PCR, yet TCRdb's version contains in-frame clones alone and is incomplete. The top ten clones hold 0.0095% to 0.013% of a sample with 700,000 or so clones, 70% to 90% of them seen once. This sample was shared with a second study, whose subject was human thymus T cells.

Input material: thymocytes. The origin of the receptors is a girl younger than two with a congenital heart defect.

The chain uses TRBV7-9 and TRBJ1-2; 8 positions agree with TRBD1. The CDR3 spans 15 residues. Trimming at V came to 3 bases and at J to 6 bases, leaving 9 bases not matched to a gene. CDR1 SEHNR and CDR2 FQNEAQ come from the germline V gene (reference sequence). DNA for the CDR3: TGTGCCAGCAGCTTCTTATTTTCAGGGGGCGATGGCTACACCTTC. This encodes CASSFLFSGGDGYTF.

The rearrangement links TRBV10-3 to TRBJ2-2; 8 bases map to TRBD1. Germline V gene lookup returns CDR1 ENHRY and CDR2 SYGVKD. Unmatched junction bases numbered 12, after V lost 4 bases and J lost 2 bases. This CDR3 spans 18 amino acids. DNA for the CDR3: TGTGCCATCAGTGCGGTTTGGGTGGACAGGGCTAACACCGGGGAGCTGTTTTTT. Its protein product is CAISAVWVDRANTGELFF.

This CDR3 is CASSRDFDTQYF. As DNA, the CDR3 is TGTGCCAGCAGCCGAGATTTTGATACGCAGTATTTT. The chain joins TRBV7-9 to TRBJ2-3; D gene uncertain. This CDR3 has 12 amino acids. Germline V gives CDR1 SEHNR, CDR2 FQNEAQ (reference sequence). V was shortened by 5 bases and J by 6 bases, with 9 bases between the two germline ends.

This chain uses TRBV2 with TRBJ2-1, with 12 bases fitting TRBD2. The V and J ends lost 3 bases and 5 bases, in that order; junction bases with no gene match: 8. Per germline, CDR1 SNHLY and CDR2 FYNNEI. CDR3 length: 17 residues. The CDR3 loop is CASSDKGGLAGNNEQFF. CDR3 nucleotide sequence: TGTGCCAGCAGTGATAAAGGAGGACTAGCGGGAAACAATGAGCAGTTCTTC.

The chain carries TRBV6-5 and TRBJ2-7, with TRBD1 as a possible D gene (6 bases). Looked up from germline, CDR1 is MNHEY and CDR2 is SVGAGI. This CDR3 region has 14 residues. Trimming removed 5 bases from V and 0 bases from J, with 11 bases in between. The CDR3 coding sequence is TGTGCCAGCAGTGAACTGGACAGCTCCTACGAGCAGTACTTC. Its translation is CASSELDSSYEQYF.

This sequence joins TRBV12-5 and TRBJ1-2; D is undetermined. The germline V gene encodes CDR1 LGHNT and CDR2 FRNRAP. V lost 4 bases and J lost 0, with 24 bases in between. The CDR3 totals 19 residues. The CDR3 is CASGYSWPEFGLTNYGYTF. The CDR3 nucleotides are TGTGCTAGTGGTTATTCCTGGCCCGAATTCGGACTTACTAACTATGGCTACACCTTC.

The rearrangement uses TRBV4-1 and TRBJ1-1; 8 positions agree with TRBD1. This CDR3 spans 15 amino acids. V dropped 4 bases and J dropped 3; count of bases not matched to a gene: 7. Germline CDR1 is MGHRA and CDR2 is YSYEKL. The CDR3 reads CASSRGQGRHTEAFF. The CDR3, as DNA: TGCGCCAGCAGCCGAGGACAGGGTAGGCACACTGAAGCTTTCTTT.

This chain uses TRBV14 with TRBJ1-1; a possible D gene is TRBD1 (6 bases). CDR1 is SGHDN, CDR2 FVKESK, per germline. The CDR3 spans 15 residues. V shed 1 base and J shed 4 bases, with 13 bases lying between them. The CDR3: CASSQATGRATEAFF. The DNA of the CDR3 is TGTGCCAGCAGCCAAGCAACAGGGCGAGCCACTGAAGCTTTCTTT.

The V call is TRBV5-4, the J call TRBJ1-1; weak D call: TRBD1 (6 bases). There are 16 residues in the CDR3. Germline CDR1 and CDR2: SGHNT and YYREEE (reference sequence). Deletions cut 0 bases from V and 1 base from J, with 13 bases between. The CDR3 spells CASSLGLVRGNTEAFF. CDR3 bases: TGTGCCAGCAGCTTGGGGTTGGTCAGGGGGAACACTGAAGCTTTCTTT. Drawing the rest from reference TRBV5-4 and TRBJ1-1, the complete variable domain is ETGVTQSPTHLIKTRGQQVTLRCSSQSGHNTVSWYQQALGQGPQFIFQYYREEENGRGNFPPRFSGLQFPNYSSELNVNALELDDSALYLCASSLGLVRGNTEAFFGQGTRLTVV.

The chain is built from TRBV10-3 and TRBJ2-7, with 9 bases matching TRBD1. This CDR3 is 16 amino acids long. After removal of 3 bases from V and 1 base from J, the junction contained 7 bases not matched to a gene. Germline-derived CDR1 and CDR2 are ENHRY and SYGVKD. DNA of the CDR3: TGTGCCATCAGTGATTCCGGGACAGGGACGTCCTACGAGCAGTACTTC. Residues: CAISDSGTGTSYEQYF.

The rearrangement joins TRBV4-1 to TRBJ2-3, with D tentatively TRBD1 (6 bases). Trimming took 0 bases from V and 7 from J, leaving 17 bases between them. The CDR3 consists of 16 residues. Per the germline V gene, CDR1 is MGHRA and CDR2 is YSYEKL. CDR3 nucleotide sequence: TGCGCCAGCAGCCAAGACCGCCGGCAGGGGTGGAATACGCAGTATTTT. It encodes CASSQDRRQGWNTQYF.

This chain connects TRBV11-2 to TRBJ1-6, with unresolved D. The CDR3 has 16 amino acids. Germline CDR1 reads SGHAT; CDR2 reads FQNNGV. Between the trimmed V and J ends, which lost 5 bases and 10 bases, there was a span of 21 bases. CDR3 sequence: CASSAEASPAVSPLHF. In DNA form, the CDR3 reads TGTGCCAGCAGCGCGGAAGCAAGCCCGGCGGTCTCACCCCTCCACTTT.

The chain carries TRBV5-1 and TRBJ1-2; 7 bases are a match to TRBD1. In germline, CDR1 is SGHRS, CDR2 YFSETQ. With 4 bases clipped from V and 6 bases from J, the junction kept 21 bases outside the gene matches. The CDR3 runs 18 residues. The CDR3, as DNA: TGCGCCAGCAGCGTGCGCGGGACAGCATCCGATCCCGCCCATGGCTACACCTTC. It translates to CASSVRGTASDPAHGYTF.

The chain uses TRBV28 and TRBJ1-1, with D possibly being TRBD1 (6 bases). CDR1 MDHEN and CDR2 SYDVKM come from the germline V gene. This CDR3 comprises 19 residues. V was pared by 3 bases and J by 1 base, with 24 bases between. The CDR3 here is CASSLDRAFRDIKNTEAFF. The CDR3 nucleotides read TGTGCCAGCAGTTTGGATCGGGCATTCCGGGACATAAAGAACACTGAAGCTTTCTTT.

The rearrangement links TRBV5-6 to TRBJ1-2, with D possibly TRBD1 on 6 matching bases. There are 16 residues in the CDR3. From germline, CDR1 is SGHDT and CDR2 YYEEEE. Trimming removed 0 bases at V and 10 bases at J, with 22 bases between. In DNA, the CDR3 is TGTGCCAGCAGCTTGGTGCCGCTGACAGGTGAAGGAAACTACACCTTC. Translated, it gives CASSLVPLTGEGNYTF. The full variable domain, in which reference TRBV5-6 and TRBJ1-2 provide the parts outside the CDR3, is DAGVTQSPTHLIKTRGQQVTLRCSPKSGHDTVSWYQQALGQGPQFIFQYYEEEERQRGNFPDRFSGHQFPNYSSELNVNALLLGDSALYLCASSLVPLTGEGNYTFGSGTRLTVV.